This record concerns one TCR beta chain sequence. Trimming removed 6 bases from V and 0 bases from J, with 6 bases in between. The germline V gene has CDR1 LGHDT and CDR2 YNNKEL (reference sequence). The CDR3 is 14 amino acids. In the authors' methods: Amplification from reference gene primers served as the basis for estimated nucleated cell counts. Produced via immunoSEQ multiplex PCR; TCRdb's table is partial and in-frame only. Clonal size and the V and J genes are those of that table, whereas D and trimming came from the DNA. The table records hundreds of thousands of clones, approximately 90% of them present only once. Patients at the Seattle site were enrolled during active infection and followed longitudinally. This record comes from a study of blood T cell repertoires in COVID-19. About the study: The samples span acute and convalescent COVID-19 from the United States, Italy and Spain. Sample material is recorded as cDNA or gDNA derived from T cells, B-cell-depleted T cells, or PBMCs.

This TCR was sampled from a man aged 18 to 35 with COVID-19, enrolled during active disease. The sample consisted of peripheral blood. The chain combines TRBV3-1 (or the pseudogene TRBV3-2) with TRBJ2-6; D remains unclear. The CDR3 coding sequence is TGTGCCAGCAGTACTATCTCTGGGGCCAACGTCCTGACTTTC. Amino acid sequence: CASSTISGANVLTF.